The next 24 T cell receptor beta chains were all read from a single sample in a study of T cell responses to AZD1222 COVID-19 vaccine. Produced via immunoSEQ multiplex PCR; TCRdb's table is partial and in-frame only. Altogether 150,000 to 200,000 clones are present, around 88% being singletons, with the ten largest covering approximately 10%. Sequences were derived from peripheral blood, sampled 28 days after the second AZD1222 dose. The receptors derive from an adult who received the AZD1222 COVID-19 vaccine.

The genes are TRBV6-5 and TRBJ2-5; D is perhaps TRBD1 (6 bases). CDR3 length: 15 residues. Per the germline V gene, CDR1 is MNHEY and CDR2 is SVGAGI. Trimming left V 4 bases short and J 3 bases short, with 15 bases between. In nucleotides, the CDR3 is TGTGCCAGCAGTTCCACCGGGACACCTGAAGAGACCCAGTACTTC. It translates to CASSSTGTPEETQYF.

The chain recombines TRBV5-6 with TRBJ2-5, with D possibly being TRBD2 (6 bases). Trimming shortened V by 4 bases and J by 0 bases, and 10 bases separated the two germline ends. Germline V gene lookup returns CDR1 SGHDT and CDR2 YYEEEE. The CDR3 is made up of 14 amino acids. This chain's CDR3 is CASSRRVHQETQYF. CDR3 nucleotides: TGTGCCAGCAGCCGGAGGGTGCACCAAGAGACCCAGTACTTC.

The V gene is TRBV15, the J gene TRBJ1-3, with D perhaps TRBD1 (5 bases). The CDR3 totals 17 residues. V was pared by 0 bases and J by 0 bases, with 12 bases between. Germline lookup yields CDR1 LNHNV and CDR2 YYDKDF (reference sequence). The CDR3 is CATSRDLTGLSGNTIYF. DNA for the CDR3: TGTGCCACCAGCAGAGATTTGACGGGACTCTCTGGAAACACCATATATTTT.

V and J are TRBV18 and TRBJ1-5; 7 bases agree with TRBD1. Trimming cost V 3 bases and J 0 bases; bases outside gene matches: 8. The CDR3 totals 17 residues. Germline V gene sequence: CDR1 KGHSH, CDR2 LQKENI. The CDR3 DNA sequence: TGTGCCAGCTCACCGAACGAGGGGGCTTATAGCAATCAGCCCCAGCATTTT. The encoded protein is CASSPNEGAYSNQPQHF.

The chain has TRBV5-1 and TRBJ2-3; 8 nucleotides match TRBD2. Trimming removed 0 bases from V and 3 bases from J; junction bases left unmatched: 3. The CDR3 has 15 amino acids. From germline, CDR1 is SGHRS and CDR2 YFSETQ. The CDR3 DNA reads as TGCGCCAGCAGCTTGGGGACTAGCAATACAGATACGCAGTATTTT. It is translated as CASSLGTSNTDTQYF.

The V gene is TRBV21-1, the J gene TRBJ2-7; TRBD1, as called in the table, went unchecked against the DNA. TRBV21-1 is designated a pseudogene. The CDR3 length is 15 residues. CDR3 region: CASRRNLRGPYEQYF. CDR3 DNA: TGTGCCAGCAGGCGAAACCTCAGGGGTCCCTACGAGCAGTACTTC.

The CDR3 here is CASSYVFRDRISPLHF. Here the CDR3 DNA reads TGTGCCAGCAGTTACGTGTTCCGAGACAGAATTTCACCCCTCCACTTT. J is TRBJ1-6 and V is TRBV6-2 or TRBV6-3; TRBD1 might be the D (5 bases). V gave up 2 bases and J gave up 9 bases, with 17 bases separating them. CDR1 and CDR2 from the germline V gene are MNHEY and SVGEGT. The CDR3 has 16 amino acids.

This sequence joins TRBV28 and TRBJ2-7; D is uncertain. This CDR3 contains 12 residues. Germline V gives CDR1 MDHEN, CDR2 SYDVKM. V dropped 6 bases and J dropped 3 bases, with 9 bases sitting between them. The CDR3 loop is CASRDLNYEQYF. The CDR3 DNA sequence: TGTGCCAGCAGGGACCTTAACTACGAGCAGTACTTC.

CDR3 coding DNA: TGTGCCAGCAGCTCCTCCTATAATTCACCCCTCCACTTT. It codes for CASSSSYNSPLHF. This chain joins TRBV11-3 and TRBJ1-6, with D uncertain. This CDR3 has 13 amino acids. Germline values: CDR1 SGHNT, CDR2 YENEEA. The V end lost 4 bases, the J end lost 0 bases, and 1 base lay between the germline ends.

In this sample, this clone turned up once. CDR3 sequence reads: CASSRTGTSSEQYF. CDR3 nucleotides: TGTGCCAGCAGTCGGACAGGGACATCGAGCGAGCAGTACTTC. The rearrangement links TRBV7-3 to TRBJ2-7, with 8 bases fitting TRBD1. J gave up 6 bases and V 6 bases, and 10 bases lay outside the gene matches. Germline loops: CDR1 SGHTA, CDR2 FQGTGA. The CDR3 is 14 amino acids. Filled out from reference TRBV7-3 and TRBJ2-7, the complete variable domain reads GAGVSQTPSNKVTEKGKYVELRCDPISGHTALYWYRQSLGQGPEFLIYFQGTGAADDSGLPNDRFFAVRPEGSVSTLKIQRTERGDSAVYLCASSRTGTSSEQYFGPGTRLTVT.

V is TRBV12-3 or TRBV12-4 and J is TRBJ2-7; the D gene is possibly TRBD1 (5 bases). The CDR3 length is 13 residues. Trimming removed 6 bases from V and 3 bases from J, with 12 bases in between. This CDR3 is CASSQGKVYEQYF. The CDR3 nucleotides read TGTGCCAGCAGCCAGGGTAAAGTCTACGAGCAGTACTTC.

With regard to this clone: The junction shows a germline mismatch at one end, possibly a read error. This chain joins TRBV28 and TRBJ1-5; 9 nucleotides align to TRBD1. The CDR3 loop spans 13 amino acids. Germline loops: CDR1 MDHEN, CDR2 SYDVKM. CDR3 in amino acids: CASRDRGKQPQHF. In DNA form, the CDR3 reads TGTGCCAGCAGGGACAGGGGCAAACAGCCCCAGCATTTT.

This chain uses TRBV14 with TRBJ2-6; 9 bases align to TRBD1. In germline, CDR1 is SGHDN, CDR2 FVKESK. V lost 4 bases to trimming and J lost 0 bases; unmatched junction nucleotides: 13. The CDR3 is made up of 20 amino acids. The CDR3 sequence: CASSLISRDRVYSGANVLTF. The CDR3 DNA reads TGTGCCAGCAGCCTAATATCCCGGGACAGGGTGTACTCTGGGGCCAACGTCCTGACTTTC.

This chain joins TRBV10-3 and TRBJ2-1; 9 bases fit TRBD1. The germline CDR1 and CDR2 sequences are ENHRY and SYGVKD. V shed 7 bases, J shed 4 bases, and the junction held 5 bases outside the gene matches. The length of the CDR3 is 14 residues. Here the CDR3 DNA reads TGTGCCATCAACCCGGGACAGGGTTACAATGAGCAGTTCTTC. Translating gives CAINPGQGYNEQFF.

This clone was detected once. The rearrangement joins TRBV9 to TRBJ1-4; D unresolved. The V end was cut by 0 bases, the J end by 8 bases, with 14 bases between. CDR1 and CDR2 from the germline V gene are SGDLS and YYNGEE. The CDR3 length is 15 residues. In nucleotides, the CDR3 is TGTGCCAGCAGCGTAGGTCAGCTCCCCGGCGAAAAACTGTTTTTT. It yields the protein CASSVGQLPGEKLFF.

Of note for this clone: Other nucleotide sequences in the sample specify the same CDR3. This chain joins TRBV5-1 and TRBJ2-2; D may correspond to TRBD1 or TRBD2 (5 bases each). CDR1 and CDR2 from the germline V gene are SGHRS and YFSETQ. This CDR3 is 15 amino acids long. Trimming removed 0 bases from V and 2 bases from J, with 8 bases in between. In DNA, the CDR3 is TGCGCCAGCAGCTTGGCGGGACCAAACACCGGGGAGCTGTTTTTT. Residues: CASSLAGPNTGELFF.

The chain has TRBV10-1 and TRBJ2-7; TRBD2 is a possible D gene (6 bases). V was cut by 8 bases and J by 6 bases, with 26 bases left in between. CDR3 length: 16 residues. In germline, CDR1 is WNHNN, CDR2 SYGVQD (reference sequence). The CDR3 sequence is CASLIPRVADIFEQYF. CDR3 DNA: TGCGCCAGCCTAATTCCCCGGGTAGCGGATATCTTCGAGCAGTACTTC.

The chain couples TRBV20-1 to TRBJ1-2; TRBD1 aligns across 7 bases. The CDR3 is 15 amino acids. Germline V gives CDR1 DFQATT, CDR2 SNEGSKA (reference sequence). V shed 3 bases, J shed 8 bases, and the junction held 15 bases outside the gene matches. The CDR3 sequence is CSASNSLEGAQGYTF. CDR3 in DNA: TGCAGTGCTAGTAATTCCTTGGAGGGGGCGCAAGGCTACACCTTC.

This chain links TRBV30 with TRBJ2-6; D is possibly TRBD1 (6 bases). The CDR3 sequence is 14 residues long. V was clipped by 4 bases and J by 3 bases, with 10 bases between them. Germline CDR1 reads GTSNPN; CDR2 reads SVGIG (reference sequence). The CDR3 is CAWNLGGGANVLTF. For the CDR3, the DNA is TGTGCCTGGAACCTAGGGGGTGGGGCCAACGTCCTGACTTTC.

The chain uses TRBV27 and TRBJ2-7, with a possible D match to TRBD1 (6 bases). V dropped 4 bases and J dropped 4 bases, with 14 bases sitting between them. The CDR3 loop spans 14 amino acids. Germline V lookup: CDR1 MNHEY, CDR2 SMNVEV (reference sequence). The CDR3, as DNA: TGTGCCAGCAGTTCCGGGACACGAACATACGAGCAGTACTTC. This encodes CASSSGTRTYEQYF.

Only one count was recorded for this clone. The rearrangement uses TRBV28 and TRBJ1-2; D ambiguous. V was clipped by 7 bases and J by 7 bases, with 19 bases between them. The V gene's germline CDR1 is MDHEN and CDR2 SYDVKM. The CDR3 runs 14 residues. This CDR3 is CASTLDNSYVGYTF. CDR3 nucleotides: TGTGCCAGCACCCTCGACAATTCCTACGTTGGCTACACCTTC.

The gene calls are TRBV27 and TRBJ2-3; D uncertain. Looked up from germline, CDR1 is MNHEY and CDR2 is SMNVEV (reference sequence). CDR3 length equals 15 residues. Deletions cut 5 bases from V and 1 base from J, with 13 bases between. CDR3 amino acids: CASSPPIRGTDTQYF. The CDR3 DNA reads TGTGCCAGCAGTCCCCCCATCCGGGGCACAGATACGCAGTATTTT.

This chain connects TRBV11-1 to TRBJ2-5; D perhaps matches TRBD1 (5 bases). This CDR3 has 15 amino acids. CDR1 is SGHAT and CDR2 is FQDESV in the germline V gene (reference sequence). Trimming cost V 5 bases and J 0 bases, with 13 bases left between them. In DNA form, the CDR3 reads TGTGCCAGCAGCCCGAGGACAACGTACCAAGAGACCCAGTACTTC. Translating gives CASSPRTTYQETQYF.

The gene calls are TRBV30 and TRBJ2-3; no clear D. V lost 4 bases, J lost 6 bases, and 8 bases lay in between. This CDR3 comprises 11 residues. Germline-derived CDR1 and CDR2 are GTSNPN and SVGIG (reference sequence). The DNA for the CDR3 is TGTGCCTGGAAACGACGGGATACGCAGTATTTT. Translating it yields CAWKRRDTQYF.